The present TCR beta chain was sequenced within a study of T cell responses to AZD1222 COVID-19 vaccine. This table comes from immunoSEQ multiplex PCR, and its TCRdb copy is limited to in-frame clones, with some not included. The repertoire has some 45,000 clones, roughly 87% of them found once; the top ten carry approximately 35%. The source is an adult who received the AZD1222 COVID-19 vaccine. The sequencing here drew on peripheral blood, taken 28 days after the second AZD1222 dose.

CDR3 protein: CASSLQGYGYTF. CDR3 in DNA: TGTGCCAGCAGCTTACAGGGTTATGGCTACACCTTC. The chain couples TRBV7-2 to TRBJ1-2, with D perhaps TRBD1 (5 bases). The germline V gene encodes CDR1 SGHTA and CDR2 FQGNSA. The CDR3 runs 12 residues. V lost 2 bases, J lost 5 bases, and 6 bases lay in between. The full variable domain, its missing parts supplied by reference TRBV7-2 and TRBJ1-2, is GAGVSQSPSNKVTEKGKDVELRCDPISGHTALYWYRQSLGQGLEFLIYFQGNSAPDKSGLPSDRFSAERTGGSVSTLTIQRTQQEDSAVYLCASSLQGYGYTFGSGTRLTVV.